This TCR beta chain was sequenced for a study of shared clonotypes between healthy human individuals. Overall study results and limits: A limitation of the genetic and exposure-history diversity represented arose from few donors. Generation probability values for non-shared clonotypes were lower than those for clonotypes shared by all four donors.

Comment on this clone: Antigen specificity is unknown.

The authors' processing: Sequence data from immunoSEQ were junction-only and lacked quality scores; consequently, filtering differed. Sequencing was performed with immunoSEQ multiplex PCR; in TCRdb, only in-frame clones are kept and a portion is missing. V and J calls and clone size are given by that table; D and trimming were obtained from the DNA. Among around 720,000 clones listed, 73% were seen once. Sequenced sample: memory CD4+ T cells sorted from blood. Subset: CD45RA-negative fraction. The clonotype was recovered from a woman aged 30 to 39 in good health.

In DNA form, the CDR3 reads TGTGCCAGCAGCCCCCGTTTGAACACTGAAGCTTTCTTT. Translated, it gives CASSPRLNTEAFF. The genes are TRBV7-2 and TRBJ1-1; no reliable D call. Trimming removed 5 bases from V and 0 bases from J, with 7 bases in between. The CDR3 has 13 residues. Per the germline V gene, CDR1 is SGHTA and CDR2 is FQGNSA.